These T cell receptor beta chains were read from a single sample in a study of CD8+CD57+ T cells in acquired aplastic anemia. TCRdb redid the calling of the reads with MiXCR, one entry per CDR3 protein. This sample has 180,000 or so distinct CDR3 sequences, with around 48% found just once. The sample comprised sorted CD4+, CD8+, or CD8+CD57+ T cells (not recorded which) from PBMCs. The receptor set was obtained from a human donor with aplastic anemia. The CDR3 runs from the conserved cysteine through the conserved F or W.

j_gene,v_gene,CDR3aa
-,TRBV9,CASSRRTSGSTDTQHF
TRBJ2-1,TRBV2,CASKVGTTYNEQFF
TRBJ2-1,TRBV24-1,CATSDSTRHEQFF
TRBJ2-7,TRBV19,CASKRGLEQYF
TRBJ2-3,TRBV5-1,CASSTRGPTDTQYF
TRBJ1-5,TRBV7-2,CASSLEQGYNQPQHF
TRBJ2-5,TRBV20-1,CSASLTPMETQYF
TRBJ2-7,TRBV20-1,CSALTGKYYEQYF
TRBJ2-1,TRBV20-1,CSVGQGPAGNEQFF
TRBJ2-5,TRBV9,CASSVVLGGRETQYF
TRBJ2-5,TRBV5-1,CASSLEGRGPRLETQYF
TRBJ1-4,TRBV18,CASSPDRASGKLFF
TRBJ2-1,TRBV9,CASSPKDRHNEQFF
TRBJ1-1,TRBV20-1,CSARSGARPEAFF
TRBJ1-1,TRBV7-2,CASSFYEGTEAFF
TRBJ2-7,TRBV7-7,CASSPGRVDYEQYF
TRBJ1-2,TRBV10-3,CAIRKGDLSRWGYTF
TRBJ2-1,TRBV19,CASSIGGTSAMGEQFF
TRBJ2-7,TRBV9,CASSPLAGALSYEQYF
TRBJ2-5,TRBV7-3,CASSTSGGQETQYF
TRBJ1-2,TRBV2,CASSEARRATNYGYTF
TRBJ2-1,TRBV12-3/TRBV12-4,CASSTYSLAGEQFF
TRBJ1-2,TRBV19,CASRVGQLLGGYTF
TRBJ2-3,TRBV13,CASSLAGDYSTDTQYF
TRBJ2-1,TRBV6-4,CASRDEREAYNEQFF
TRBJ2-3,TRBV7-8,CASSYPGLAGGTTQYF
TRBJ1-2,TRBV5-1,CASSLDSQSERLSGYTF
TRBJ2-1,TRBV4-1,CASSPTSGRYWQFF
TRBJ1-1,TRBV19,CASSILPTSEAFF
TRBJ1-6,TRBV7-9,CASSMGQGWNSPLHF
TRBJ2-3,TRBV29-1,CSVSTGTSVIDTQYF
TRBJ2-7,TRBV4-1,CASSPTSGTPYEQYF
TRBJ2-5,TRBV2,CARAGARNETQYF
TRBJ2-1,TRBV2,CASSGDSGGLDEQFF
TRBJ2-7,TRBV6-2/TRBV6-3,CASSYVQTGLVSYEQYF
TRBJ2-7,TRBV19,CASSIGTGLNYEQYF
TRBJ2-5,TRBV27,CASSLSGLAEGTQYF
TRBJ1-4,TRBV25-1,CASGDRVGEKLFF
TRBJ2-7,TRBV10-3,CAIRTGDSDEQYF
TRBJ1-4,TRBV29-1,CSAEDEKLFF
TRBJ1-2,TRBV25-1,CASSERVNYGYTF
TRBJ2-1,TRBV29-1,CSVEPAGIGNEQFF
TRBJ2-1,TRBV7-9,CASTGRNEPFF
TRBJ1-1,TRBV11-2,CASSLVHGTGMNTEAFF
TRBJ2-1,TRBV7-8,CASSPGGWDNEQFF